The 23 T cell receptor beta chains below all came from one sample that was sequenced in a study of long-term antiretroviral therapy in people with HIV. Version v3.0 of the immunoSEQ assay ran at survey level. Method: immunoSEQ multiplex PCR; TCRdb's copy keeps in-frame clones and lacks some. The sample records tens of thousands of clones, roughly 87% being singletons. Sequenced here: unsorted PBMCs, sampled 2 years after starting antiretroviral therapy. The receptor set was obtained from a man aged 45 to 65 with HIV.

The chain combines TRBV7-8 with TRBJ2-7; D not certain. The CDR3 is 11 residues long. Trimming took off 3 bases at V and 3 bases at J, with 3 bases between the two ends. Germline values: CDR1 SGHVS, CDR2 FQNEAQ. CDR3 nucleotide sequence: TGTGCCAGCAGCTTCAGCTACGAGCAGTACTTC. It specifies CASSFSYEQYF.

The rearrangement links TRBV6-5 to TRBJ2-2, with D possibly matching TRBD1 (5 bases). V dropped 7 bases and J dropped 1 base, with 7 bases sitting between them. The CDR3 sequence is 13 residues long. CDR1 is MNHEY and CDR2 is SVGAGI in the germline V gene. The CDR3 region is CASTDRNTGELFF. The DNA for the CDR3 is TGTGCCAGCACCGACAGGAACACCGGGGAGCTGTTTTTT.

The J gene is TRBJ1-5, the V gene TRBV30, with TRBD1 as a possible D gene (5 bases). The CDR3 is made up of 13 amino acids. Germline V gives CDR1 GTSNPN, CDR2 SVGIG (reference sequence). V was trimmed by 1 base and J by 7 bases, leaving 11 bases between them. The CDR3 sequence is CAWSGGVKQPQHF. In nucleotides, the CDR3 is TGTGCCTGGAGTGGGGGGGTAAAACAGCCCCAGCATTTT.

J is TRBJ1-4 and V is TRBV19; 7 positions agree with TRBD1. Germline lookup yields CDR1 LNHDA and CDR2 SQIVND (reference sequence). The J segment lost 5 bases and the V segment lost 9 bases, leaving 15 bases of the junction unmatched. CDR3 size: 16 residues. The CDR3 loop is CARKGAVAGLNEKLFF. CDR3 in DNA: TGTGCCAGGAAGGGGGCGGTCGCGGGGTTGAATGAAAAACTGTTTTTT.

V and J are TRBV7-9 and TRBJ2-5, with D possibly TRBD1 on 5 matching bases. With 2 bases removed from V and 4 bases from J, the gap between germline ends came to 17 bases. The CDR3 contains 16 residues. CDR1 is SEHNR, CDR2 FQNEAQ, per germline (reference sequence). DNA of the CDR3: TGTGCCAGCAGCTTAAGGATGGGGCAGGCAGCAGAGACCCAGTACTTC. As protein: CASSLRMGQAAETQYF. Based on the CDR3 plus reference TRBV7-9 and TRBJ2-5, the full variable domain is DTGVSQNPRHKITKRGQNVTFRCDPISEHNRLYWYRQTLGQGPEFLTYFQNEAQLEKSRLLSDRFSAERPKGSFSTLEIQRTEQGDSAMYLCASSLRMGQAAETQYFGPGTRLLVL.

The rearrangement joins TRBV28 to TRBJ1-2, with 11 bases identical to TRBD1. This CDR3 is built from 14 residues. V shed 8 bases, J shed 7 bases, and the junction held 9 bases outside the gene matches. The germline CDR1 and CDR2 sequences are MDHEN and SYDVKM. Here the CDR3 DNA reads TGTGCCAGCGGCCCGGGACAGGGGGTGAGTGGCTACACCTTC. Translated: CASGPGQGVSGYTF.

V is TRBV19 and J is TRBJ1-5; D is perhaps TRBD1 (5 bases). The V gene's germline CDR1 is LNHDA and CDR2 SQIVND (reference sequence). Trimming pared 5 bases from V and 0 bases from J, leaving 11 bases between. The CDR3 consists of 15 residues. CDR3 bases: TGTGCCAGTAGTTTATCGGGGGGTAGCAATCAGCCCCAGCATTTT. The encoded protein is CASSLSGGSNQPQHF.

The chain employs TRBV27 and TRBJ2-1; D remains unclear. Germline V gene sequence: CDR1 MNHEY, CDR2 SMNVEV (reference sequence). Deletions cut 6 bases from V and 0 bases from J, with 15 bases between. The CDR3 has 16 amino acids. The chain's CDR3 is CASSPPGPGSYNEQFF. In nucleotides, the CDR3 is TGTGCCAGCAGCCCCCCCGGACCCGGCTCCTACAATGAGCAGTTCTTC.

The chain's CDR3 is CASSLDRNTDTQYF. In nucleotides, the CDR3 is TGTGCCAGCAGCTTAGACCGAAACACAGATACGCAGTATTTT. The J gene is TRBJ2-3, the V gene TRBV11-2; D not certain. This CDR3 contains 14 residues. V lost 0 bases, J lost 2 bases, and 6 bases lay in between. Germline lookup yields CDR1 SGHAT and CDR2 FQNNGV.

This clone occurred a few times. The chain couples TRBV28 to TRBJ1-1; unclear D gene. Trimming took 5 bases from V and 2 from J, leaving 6 bases between them. Germline assignment: CDR1 MDHEN and CDR2 SYDVKM. The CDR3 spans 12 residues. CDR3 amino acids: CASSPRNTEAFF. The CDR3 bases are TGTGCCAGCAGTCCTCGAAACACTGAAGCTTTCTTT.

The rearrangement joins TRBV18 to TRBJ2-7; 8 nucleotides agree with TRBD2. Germline CDR1 reads KGHSH; CDR2 reads LQKENI. The CDR3 is 15 amino acids. The V and J ends lost 1 base and 7 bases, in that order; junction bases with no gene match: 9. CDR3 in amino acids: CASSPRQAGAGEQYF. As DNA, the CDR3 is TGTGCCAGCTCACCACGTCAAGCGGGAGCGGGAGAGCAGTACTTC. The full variable domain, its missing parts supplied by reference TRBV18 and TRBJ2-7, is NAGVMQNPRHLVRRRGQEARLRCSPMKGHSHVYWYRQLPEEGLKFMVYLQKENIIDESGMPKERFSAEFPKEGPSILRIQQVVRGDSAAYFCASSPRQAGAGEQYFGPGTRLTVT.

The DNA for the CDR3 is TGTGCCAGCAGCTTAGGTTCTGGCTACACCTTC. This sequence encodes CASSLGSGYTF. The rearrangement links TRBV7-9 to TRBJ1-2; D remains ambiguous. CDR3 length: 11 residues. The V gene's germline CDR1 is SEHNR and CDR2 FQNEAQ (reference sequence). The V and J ends lost 1 base and 7 bases respectively, with 4 bases between them.

The chain joins TRBV5-6 to TRBJ1-1, with D tentatively TRBD1 (5 bases). Looked up from germline, CDR1 is SGHDT and CDR2 is YYEEEE. The ends were cut back, 4 bases at V and 6 bases at J, with 13 bases in the middle. The CDR3 loop spans 13 amino acids. In nucleotides, the CDR3 is TGTGCCAGCAGCCGGAAGAGCAGGGCTGAAGCTTTCTTT. Its translation is CASSRKSRAEAFF.

The CDR3 spells CASSSGQHNQPQHF. For the CDR3, the DNA is TGTGCCAGCAGTTCGGGACAGCACAATCAGCCCCAGCATTTT. The chain recombines TRBV6-5 with TRBJ1-5; 7 nucleotides line up with TRBD1. CDR1 and CDR2 (germline): MNHEY, SVGAGI. The CDR3 has 14 residues. V shed 4 bases, J shed 3 bases, and the junction held 3 bases outside the gene matches.

The chain carries TRBV28 and TRBJ2-1; the D is unclear. In germline, CDR1 is MDHEN, CDR2 SYDVKM. CDR3 length: 12 amino acids. Trimming shortened V by 3 bases and J by 2 bases, and 2 bases separated the two germline ends. The CDR3 region has the DNA TGTGCCAGCAGTTTCACCTACAATGAGCAGTTCTTC. Its protein is CASSFTYNEQFF.

This sequence joins TRBV2 and TRBJ2-5, with D possibly being TRBD2 (5 bases). CDR1 and CDR2 (germline): SNHLY, FYNNEI. V lost 5 bases, J lost 5 bases, and 12 bases lay in between. This CDR3 comprises 13 residues. Here the CDR3 DNA reads TGTGCCAGCAGTATGATACCGGGGGAGACCCAGTACTTC. Translated: CASSMIPGETQYF. The entire variable domain, with the rest obtained from reference TRBV2 and TRBJ2-5, is as follows: EPEVTQTPSHQVTQMGQEVILRCVPISNHLYFYWYRQILGQKVEFLVSFYNNEISEKSEIFDDQFSVERPDGSNFTLKIRSTKLEDSAMYFCASSMIPGETQYFGPGTRLLVL.

The rearrangement joins TRBV6-6 to TRBJ1-3; tentative D call: TRBD1 (6 bases). This CDR3 contains 16 residues. Per the germline V gene, CDR1 is MNHNY and CDR2 is SVGAGI (reference sequence). V was cut by 0 bases and J by 0 bases, with 9 bases left in between. CDR3 sequence: CASSYSSGVSGNTIYF. In DNA form, the CDR3 reads TGTGCCAGCAGTTACTCGTCAGGGGTCTCTGGAAACACCATATATTTT.

This clone has just a few counts. The chain couples TRBV6-6 to TRBJ2-2, with D tentatively TRBD1 (6 bases). Germline loops: CDR1 MNHNY, CDR2 SVGAGI (reference sequence). CDR3 size: 15 residues. V lost 6 bases and J 3 bases, leaving 14 bases between the germline ends. The CDR3, as DNA: TGTGCCAGCAGGAGGGACATTGAGGACACCGGGGAGCTGTTTTTT. It codes for CASRRDIEDTGELFF.

This sequence joins TRBV19 and TRBJ2-2; D is perhaps TRBD1 (5 bases). CDR3 length equals 15 residues. Trimming took off 2 bases at V and 3 bases at J, with 10 bases between the two ends. Per germline, CDR1 LNHDA and CDR2 SQIVND (reference sequence). CDR3 sequence (DNA): TGTGCCAGTAGTATATGGGGCGCGGACACCGGGGAGCTGTTTTTT. Protein sequence: CASSIWGADTGELFF.

The chain joins TRBV10-3 to TRBJ2-7; 7 bases match TRBD1. This CDR3 contains 15 residues. Trimming cost V 11 bases and J 4 bases; bases outside gene matches: 17. CDR1 is ENHRY and CDR2 is SYGVKD in the germline V gene. CDR3 region: CAGEGAKISPYEQYF. DNA for the CDR3: TGTGCCGGCGAGGGGGCAAAGATAAGCCCTTACGAGCAGTACTTC.

V usage is TRBV13 and J usage is TRBJ2-3; D possibly corresponds to TRBD2 (5 bases). The CDR3 sequence is 16 residues long. Trimming removed 5 bases from V and 1 base from J, with 16 bases in between. Germline assignment: CDR1 PRHDT and CDR2 FYEKMQ (reference sequence). CDR3 nucleotide sequence: TGTGCCAGCAGCCCACTAGGACTGGGCGGCACAGATACGCAGTATTTT. Translation gives CASSPLGLGGTDTQYF.

This clone came up once. The chain recombines TRBV7-2 with TRBJ1-5; D possibly corresponds to TRBD1 (6 bases). CDR1 and CDR2 (germline): SGHTA, FQGNSA. V lost 3 bases and J lost 3, with 12 bases in between. The CDR3 covers 15 residues. CDR3 coding DNA: TGTGCCAGCAGCTTTCAGGGGCATACCAATCAGCCCCAGCATTTT. This translates into CASSFQGHTNQPQHF.

In this sample, this clone is medium-sized. One end of the junction does not line up with germline, which may come from a read error. The CDR3 loop reads CASSEGGQISF. CDR3 DNA sequence: TGTGCCAGCAGTGAAGGGGGACAGATTTCCTTT. J is TRBJ1-6 and V is TRBV2, with 7 bases fitting TRBD1. Germline V CDR1 and CDR2: SNHLY, FYNNEI. There are 11 residues in the CDR3.